Below are 2 T cell receptor beta chains sequenced from a single sample in a study of T cell responses to AZD1222 COVID-19 vaccine (dated by TCRdb to about 2021). The method was the immunoSEQ multiplex PCR assay. TCRdb mirrors the immuneACCESS table, restricted to in-frame sequences. Some clones are absent from its copies; in checked studies, under half trace to an unresolved V gene, and the reason for the others is unknown. This sample lists some 150,000 clones; 70% to 90% were detected once. Roughly 1.7% of the sample is taken by the ten largest. The time point label corresponds to: baseline before first vaccination. Source: peripheral blood, taken on day 0 of AZD1222 vaccination. All receptors derive from an adult in good health.

This clone was counted a single time. The V call is TRBV6-5, the J call TRBJ2-1; D possibly corresponds to TRBD1 (6 bases). V was shortened by 10 bases and J by 3 bases, with 16 bases between the two germline ends. Germline-derived CDR1 and CDR2 are MNHEY and SVGAGI. The CDR3 extends over 14 amino acids. CDR3 protein: CATKGVPLYNEQFF. CDR3 in DNA: TGTGCCACCAAGGGGGTTCCCCTCTACAATGAGCAGTTCTTC.

This clone was recorded once. This chain joins TRBV5-1 and TRBJ1-4; D is unclear. Trimming pared 5 bases from V and 1 base from J, leaving 9 bases between. The CDR3 sequence is 14 residues long. Germline loops: CDR1 SGHRS, CDR2 YFSETQ. CDR3 DNA: TGCGCCAGCAGGCTAGGGATAACTAATGAAAAACTGTTTTTT. As protein: CASRLGITNEKLFF.